Following are 22 T cell receptor beta chains from one sample sequenced in a study of blood T cell repertoires in COVID-19. Sequenced by immunoSEQ multiplex PCR; TCRdb stores in-frame clones only, minus some. In the table there are a few hundred thousand clones, approximately 87% of which are singletons. The specimen sequenced was peripheral blood. The receptors stem from a woman in her 50s with acute or convalescent COVID-19.

V is TRBV7-6 and J is TRBJ2-1; 7 nucleotides line up with TRBD2. The germline V gene encodes CDR1 SGHVS and CDR2 FNYEAQ. The CDR3 has 13 amino acids. V was pared by 4 bases and J by 7 bases, with 4 bases of the junction left unmatched. Written as DNA, the CDR3 is TGTGCCAGCAGCTCTACGCGGGGGAATGAGCAGTTCTTC. It encodes CASSSTRGNEQFF.

The genes are TRBV30 and TRBJ2-7, with D tentatively TRBD1 (5 bases). Germline V gene lookup returns CDR1 GTSNPN and CDR2 SVGIG (reference sequence). The V end lost 8 bases, the J end lost 5 bases, and 22 bases lay between the germline ends. This CDR3 is built from 14 residues. CDR3 sequence reads: CATSSRQGGHEQYF. The CDR3 nucleotides are TGTGCCACGTCATCGCGGCAGGGCGGCCACGAGCAGTACTTC. The full variable domain, completed using reference TRBV30 and TRBJ2-7, is SQTIHQWPATLVQPVGSPLSLECTVEGTSNPNLYWYRQAAGRGLQLLFYSVGIGQISSEVPQNLSASRPQDRQFILSSKKLLLSDSGFYLCATSSRQGGHEQYFGPGTRLTVT.

This sequence joins TRBV7-8 and TRBJ2-7; 9 bases agree with TRBD1. Germline V gene sequence: CDR1 SGHVS, CDR2 FQNEAQ. Trimming cost V 4 bases and J 3 bases; bases outside gene matches: 7. CDR3 length equals 15 residues. The CDR3 loop reads CASSSLQGAFYEQYF. The DNA of the CDR3 is TGTGCCAGCAGCTCCCTACAGGGGGCTTTCTACGAGCAGTACTTC.

There are a few counts of this clone. The V gene is TRBV4-3, the J gene TRBJ2-5; 10 nucleotides line up with TRBD2. Per the germline V gene, CDR1 is LGHNA and CDR2 is YSLEER. This CDR3 has 17 residues. Trimming took 0 bases from V and 2 from J; bases not matched to a gene: 6. CDR3 bases: TGCGCCAGCAGCCAAGACCCTAGCGGGAGTTGGCAAGAGACCCAGTACTTC. Amino acids: CASSQDPSGSWQETQYF.

For the CDR3, the DNA is TGTGCCAGTAGTCTGACAGGGACCCACAATCAGCCCCAGCATTTT. Amino acid sequence: CASSLTGTHNQPQHF. V gene TRBV19 combines with J gene TRBJ1-5, with 7 bases that match TRBD1. The trim removed 5 bases at V and 3 bases at J, leaving 7 bases unmatched. Germline V gene sequence: CDR1 LNHDA, CDR2 SQIVND (reference sequence). The CDR3 is 15 residues long. Supplemented by reference TRBV19 and TRBJ1-5, the full variable domain reads DGGITQSPKYLFRKEGQNVTLSCEQNLNHDAMYWYRQDPGQGLRLIYYSQIVNDFQKGDIAEGYSVSREKKESFPLTVTSAQKNPTAFYLCASSLTGTHNQPQHFGDGTRLSIL.

The J gene is TRBJ2-5, the V gene TRBV19, with TRBD1 matching over 7 bases. From germline, CDR1 is LNHDA and CDR2 SQIVND (reference sequence). CDR3 length: 15 residues. V was pared by 5 bases and J by 4 bases, with 10 bases of the junction left unmatched. CDR3 loop: CASSVLQTGSETQYF. Written as DNA, the CDR3 is TGTGCCAGTAGTGTCCTTCAGACAGGGTCAGAGACCCAGTACTTC.

J is TRBJ1-3 and V is TRBV27; D unresolved. The V end was cut by 5 bases, the J end by 1 base, with 15 bases between. Germline CDR1 and CDR2: MNHEY and SMNVEV (reference sequence). The CDR3 totals 16 residues. The CDR3: CASSTSWAGSGNTIYF. Here the CDR3 DNA reads TGTGCCAGCAGTACATCTTGGGCGGGGTCTGGAAACACCATATATTTT.

V is TRBV7-2 and J is TRBJ2-4; possibly TRBD1 for D (5 bases). The germline CDR1 and CDR2 sequences are SGHTA and FQGNSA. The CDR3 is 12 amino acids. V shed 5 bases and J shed 9 bases, with 11 bases lying between them. CDR3 protein: CASSPRDGIQYF. In nucleotides, the CDR3 is TGTGCCAGCAGCCCCAGGGATGGCATTCAGTACTTC.

The chain carries TRBV5-4 and TRBJ1-4, with 9 positions matching TRBD1. The CDR3 has 15 amino acids. Germline CDR1 is SGHNT and CDR2 is YYREEE (reference sequence). The J segment lost 7 bases and the V segment lost 6 bases, leaving 10 bases of the junction unmatched. The CDR3 sequence: CASTDTGGAGEKLFF. The CDR3 nucleotides read TGTGCCAGCACCGATACAGGGGGCGCAGGTGAAAAACTGTTTTTT. Filled out from reference TRBV5-4 and TRBJ1-4, the complete variable domain reads ETGVTQSPTHLIKTRGQQVTLRCSSQSGHNTVSWYQQALGQGPQFIFQYYREEENGRGNFPPRFSGLQFPNYSSELNVNALELDDSALYLCASTDTGGAGEKLFFGSGTQLSVL.

The chain joins TRBV6-5 to TRBJ1-1; maybe TRBD1 (5 bases). Trimming removed 7 bases at V and 4 bases at J, with 13 bases between. This CDR3 spans 13 amino acids. The germline V gene encodes CDR1 MNHEY and CDR2 SVGAGI. The CDR3 nucleotides read TGTGCCAGCAACCCATCGGGGGTCACTGAAGCTTTCTTT. Translating gives CASNPSGVTEAFF.

On this clone itself: This CDR3 is also generated by other DNA sequences in the sample. The chain carries TRBV24-1 and TRBJ1-4; 10 nucleotides agree with TRBD1. With 4 bases clipped from V and 6 bases from J, the junction kept 4 bases outside the gene matches. The CDR3 is 15 amino acids. CDR1 KGHDR and CDR2 SFDVKD come from the germline V gene. The chain's CDR3 is CATSDSGTGDEKLFF. CDR3 coding DNA: TGTGCCACCAGTGACTCCGGGACAGGGGATGAAAAACTGTTTTTT.

The V gene is TRBV24-1, the J gene TRBJ2-5, with D tentatively TRBD1 (5 bases). Germline V lookup: CDR1 KGHDR, CDR2 SFDVKD. This CDR3 region has 14 residues. Trimming cost V 0 bases and J 4 bases, with 8 bases left between them. Here the CDR3 DNA reads TGTGCCACCAGTGATTTGACAGGAACAGAGACCCAGTACTTC. Amino acid sequence: CATSDLTGTETQYF.

This chain connects TRBV19 to TRBJ2-3; a possible D gene is TRBD2 (6 bases). The CDR3 contains 15 residues. The V end lost 3 bases, the J end lost 3 bases, and 13 bases lay between the germline ends. CDR1 LNHDA and CDR2 SQIVND come from the germline V gene (reference sequence). CDR3 sequence reads: CASSIGSRGTDTQYF. The CDR3 DNA follows: TGTGCCAGTAGTATCGGGAGCCGGGGGACAGATACGCAGTATTTT.

The chain uses TRBV7-8 and TRBJ2-4; 10 nucleotides agree with TRBD1. Unmatched junction bases numbered 16, after V lost 5 bases and J lost 0 bases. The germline CDR1 and CDR2 sequences are SGHVS and FQNEAQ. CDR3 size: 20 residues. CDR3 region: CASSPRPGQGRTLAKNIQYF. The CDR3 DNA is TGTGCCAGCAGCCCCAGGCCGGGACAGGGGCGAACGTTAGCCAAAAACATTCAGTACTTC.

V usage is TRBV18 and J usage is TRBJ2-2; no firm D call. The germline CDR1 and CDR2 sequences are KGHSH and LQKENI. This CDR3 is built from 12 residues. Between the trimmed V and J ends, which lost 1 base and 8 bases, there was a span of 5 bases. In nucleotides, the CDR3 is TGTGCCAGCTCACCACAGCCTGGGGAGCTGTTTTTT. Translation: CASSPQPGELFF.

The chain recombines TRBV5-1 with TRBJ1-4, with a possible D match to TRBD1 (5 bases). Trimming cost V 3 bases and J 5 bases, with 20 bases left between them. Germline values: CDR1 SGHRS, CDR2 YFSETQ. The CDR3 length is 17 residues. This CDR3 reads CASSSGYTSGGNEKLFF. CDR3 nucleotide sequence: TGCGCCAGCAGCTCTGGCTATACTTCCGGGGGAAATGAAAAACTGTTTTTT. Drawing the rest from reference TRBV5-1 and TRBJ1-4, the complete variable domain is KAGVTQTPRYLIKTRGQQVTLSCSPISGHRSVSWYQQTPGQGLQFLFEYFSETQRNKGNFPGRFSGRQFSNSRSEMNVSTLELGDSALYLCASSSGYTSGGNEKLFFGSGTQLSVL.

The rearrangement joins TRBV18 to TRBJ2-7; 8 bases map to TRBD1. J gave up 3 bases and V 6 bases, and 10 bases lay outside the gene matches. The germline gives CDR1 KGHSH, CDR2 LQKENI. This CDR3 has 15 amino acids. CDR3 DNA sequence: TGTGCCAGCTCTCAGGACAGGGCCTCGGTCTACGAGCAGTACTTC. Translation: CASSQDRASVYEQYF. The entire variable domain, with the rest obtained from reference TRBV18 and TRBJ2-7, is as follows: NAGVMQNPRHLVRRRGQEARLRCSPMKGHSHVYWYRQLPEEGLKFMVYLQKENIIDESGMPKERFSAEFPKEGPSILRIQQVVRGDSAAYFCASSQDRASVYEQYFGPGTRLTVT.

The chain links TRBV5-1 to TRBJ2-7, with 9 bases that match TRBD1. The CDR3 length is 15 residues. The V and J ends lost 4 bases and 5 bases, in that order; junction bases with no gene match: 10. The germline CDR1 and CDR2 sequences are SGHRS and YFSETQ. The CDR3 is CASSTQGAWIHEQYF. CDR3 bases: TGCGCCAGCAGCACACAGGGGGCGTGGATCCACGAGCAGTACTTC.

V and J are TRBV20-1 and TRBJ1-2, with a possible D match to TRBD1 (5 bases). Germline V gene sequence: CDR1 DFQATT, CDR2 SNEGSKA (reference sequence). The CDR3 runs to 9 residues. CDR3 nucleotide sequence: TGCAGGGCCGGGGGAGGCTACACCTTC. Translation: CRAGGGYTF.

The rearrangement links TRBV3-1 (or the pseudogene TRBV3-2) to TRBJ1-1, with D perhaps matching TRBD1 (6 bases). Trimming cost V 1 base and J 2 bases, with 8 bases left between them. CDR1 and CDR2 from the germline V gene are LGHDT and YNNKEL (reference sequence). The CDR3 has 14 amino acids. The CDR3 DNA reads TGTGCCAGCAGCCAAGTCAGGGGTAACACTGAAGCTTTCTTT. The encoded protein is CASSQVRGNTEAFF.

The chain carries TRBV7-2 and TRBJ1-2; weak D call: TRBD1 (5 bases). Trimming took 1 base from V and 8 from J, leaving 11 bases between them. Germline CDR1 is SGHTA and CDR2 is FQGNSA. CDR3 length: 13 amino acids. The CDR3 protein is CASSLVGGTGYTF. The CDR3, as DNA: TGTGCCAGCAGCTTAGTTGGGGGGACCGGCTACACCTTC.

The chain's CDR3 is CASSYQGAQPQHF. The CDR3, as DNA: TGTGCCAGCAGTTATCAGGGGGCTCAGCCCCAGCATTTT. The chain has TRBV27 and TRBJ1-5; 8 bases align to TRBD1. Per germline, CDR1 MNHEY and CDR2 SMNVEV (reference sequence). The CDR3 extends over 13 amino acids. The V and J ends lost 4 bases and 6 bases, in that order; junction bases with no gene match: 2.